Listed below are T cell receptor beta chains from one sample, sequenced in a study of CD8 T cells in ankylosing spondylitis. TCRdb itself ran the 5' RACE reads through MiXCR, one entry per CDR3 protein. This table holds some 140,000 distinct CDR3 sequences, 6.5% to 8.5% found once. The source material was synovial fluid, either unsorted or a sorted T cell fraction (not recorded which). Source of these receptors: a male donor with ankylosing spondylitis. The CDR3 runs from the conserved cysteine through the conserved F or W. Fields, in order: CDR3 DNA, CDR3 protein, D gene, V gene, clone size, J gene. A D gene is named only where the DNA matches it firmly. The listing skips clone size in some rows; elsewhere it reads once, few, many or a size class.

TGTGCCAGCAGTTCCCGCCTTACTAGCGGCATCTCCTACGAGCAGTACTTC,CASSSRLTSGISYEQYF,TRBD2,TRBV6-5,many,TRBJ2-7
TGTGCCAGCAGCCCCGCCAGAGGCGGATCACCCCTCCACTTT,CASSPARGGSPLHF,NA,TRBV3-1,few,TRBJ1-6
TGCAGTGCAAACCATAGCCCGAGCGGGAGATATTTGCAGTACTTC,CSANHSPSGRYLQYF,TRBD2,TRBV20-1,few,TRBJ2-7
TGTGCCAGCAGCCTCCACCCTCCGGGGACAGCTGAAAAACTGTTTTTT,CASSLHPPGTAEKLFF,TRBD1,TRBV6-1,many,TRBJ1-4
TGTGCCAGCAGCCTGGGGGGGGACAGGGGAAATACTGAAGCTTTCTTT,CASSLGGDRGNTEAFF,TRBD1,TRBV4-2,NA,TRBJ1-1
TGTGCCAGCAGTTCACAAGGGGCCACAGATACGCAGTATTTT,CASSSQGATDTQYF,NA,TRBV2,NA,TRBJ2-3
TGTGCCAGCAGCTCCGGACCCATCTGTGAGCAGTTCTTC,CASSSGPICEQFF,NA,TRBV28,NA,TRBJ2-1
TGCGCCAGCAGCTCGTTTACAGGGGCCAGCTCCTACAATGAGCAGTTCTTC,CASSSFTGASSYNEQFF,TRBD1,TRBV5-1,NA,TRBJ2-1
TGTGCCAGCAGCTTTCCGGGCAGGGGAAGCTCCTACGAGCAGTACTTC,CASSFPGRGSSYEQYF,NA,TRBV7-8,NA,TRBJ2-7
TGTGCCAGCAGTTTCGACGGGGGGCCCCCCGGGGAGCTGTTTTTT,CASSFDGGPPGELFF,NA,TRBV2,medium-sized,TRBJ2-2
TGTGCCAGCAGTGCATCCTACAGGGAGAAGGATGGCTACACCTTC,CASSASYREKDGYTF,NA,TRBV12-3/TRBV12-4,many,TRBJ1-2
TGTGCCACCAGCAACCCCCGAGGACAGGCTAGCTCTGGGGCCAACGTCCTGACTTTC,CATSNPRGQASSGANVLTF,TRBD1,TRBV15,few,TRBJ2-6
TGTGCCAGCAGTTACGCACAAAGCTCTGGAAACACCATATATTTT,CASSYAQSSGNTIYF,NA,TRBV6-5,NA,TRBJ1-3
TGCAGTGCTAGACAGGGGTCAAGGTCCTACGAGCAGTACTTC,CSARQGSRSYEQYF,NA,TRBV20-1,many,TRBJ2-7
TGTGCCAGCAAGCGGCAGGACAGGGGTTGGGAGACCCAGTACTTC,CASKRQDRGWETQYF,TRBD1,TRBV27,many,TRBJ2-5
TGCGCCAGCAAAACAGGGGTAAACACTGAAGCTTTCTTT,CASKTGVNTEAFF,TRBD1,TRBV5-1,many,TRBJ1-1
TGTGCCAGCATATATCGGGACATCTCCTACGAGCAGTACTTC,CASIYRDISYEQYF,NA,TRBV2,few,TRBJ2-7
TGTGCCACCAGTGTTTTACGGGGGGCGTACAATGAGCAGTTCTTC,CATSVLRGAYNEQFF,NA,TRBV24-1,few,TRBJ2-1
TGTGCCAGCAGCACCGGGACACGACGTTCACCCCTCCACTTT,CASSTGTRRSPLHF,NA,TRBV5-6,few,TRBJ1-6
TGTGCCAGCATCCGCTCGGGGGACTCTGAAGCTTTCTTT,CASIRSGDSEAFF,NA,TRBV7-9,many,TRBJ1-1